This T cell receptor (beta chain) was recorded in a study of metastatic and nonmetastatic thyroid tumors. Study at large: Malignant and benign thyroid patients had repertoires compared in peripheral blood and tumor or nodule tissue.

This clone rates as medium-sized (0.01 to 0.1%). No antigen is known for it. With MiXCR, TCRdb reprocessed the PCR reads. The top ten hold about 10% of the sample, which has roughly 20,000 clones, 22% seen once. V dropped 6 bases and J dropped 0 bases, with 20 bases sitting between them. Germline assignment: CDR1 MDHEN and CDR2 SYDVKM. The CDR3 extends over 17 amino acids. Overall study results and limits: The reported finding was significantly higher TCR beta diversity in malignant thyroid tumors relative to benign nodules, in blood and tumor.

Each patient came to thyroid surgery without any prior treatment (of any kind). The origin of this receptor is a male donor with papillary thyroid cancer or a benign thyroid nodule (not recorded which). Some clones in this sample may be carry-over from other donors' samples. This chain links TRBV28 with TRBJ1-2, with D possibly matching TRBD1 (5 bases). The material sequenced was tumor tissue. The CDR3 DNA is TGTGCCAGCAGGGACGGAGCAGGGACCCCCGCTAACTATGGCTACACCTTC. Translated, it gives CASRDGAGTPANYGYTF.